This entry concerns a single T cell receptor beta chain. This clone was counted between two and nine times. Its cognate antigen has yet to be identified. Per-base qualities were not stored, and no clone one base away is much larger. No treatment had been received by any patient before thyroid surgery. The study retrospectively analysed patient clinical samples collected from about 2011 to 2018 using T-cell receptor beta sequencing. This sample was included in a study of metastatic and nonmetastatic thyroid tumors (dated by TCRdb to 2020 to 2022). Turning to the overall study: Repertoires were compared across peripheral blood and tumor or nodule tissue samples from malignant and benign thyroid patients. Overall results and qualifications from the work: TCR beta diversity was reported as significantly higher in malignant tumors than in benign nodules, in both blood and tumor samples.

The method behind the library was PCR. The instrument given in TCRdb is Illumina HiSeq 4000. High-throughput sequencing was used to profile the TCR beta-chain CDR3 region of every patient. Under the source paper's analysis protocol: A classifier to discriminate distant-metastatic papillary thyroid cancer patients was built from CDR3 differences across clinicopathological groups. The Shannon index was used to measure repertoire diversity, and the Morisita-Horn index was used to measure how similar tumor and blood repertoires were. The public sequencing data were trimmed at Q25 with fastp and processed into clonotypes with MiXCR by TCRdb, which kept only in-frame beta chains. TCRdb's processing, not the study's, gives the V and J calls here. The sample table contains about 35,000 clones; only one count was recorded for about 33% of them. The ten largest clones take up 15% to 20% of the sample. V is cut back by 4 bases and J by 6 bases, with 5 bases in the junction unmatched. Via the germline V gene, CDR1 is SGHRS and CDR2 YFSETQ. The CDR3 spans 14 residues, from the cysteine through the phenylalanine. Only the CDR3 DNA is retained, 42 bases long and in frame from the first base.

Sample: tumor tissue. The chain is assembled from TRBV5-1 and TRBJ1-2; 11 junctional bases match TRBD1. The receptor comes from a female donor with papillary thyroid cancer or a benign thyroid nodule (not recorded which). Some clones in this sample may be carry-over from other donors' samples. The DNA sequence follows: TGCGCCAGCAGCGGGGGACAGGGGGAAAATGGCTACACCTTC. It encodes CASSGGQGENGYTF.